The rows below give T cell receptor beta chains drawn from one sample of a study of blood T cell repertoires in COVID-19. The protocol was immunoSEQ multiplex PCR, while the TCRdb copy is restricted to in-frame clones and leaves out a portion. The repertoire holds roughly 330,000 clones, with 87% as singletons. The sequenced sample consisted of peripheral blood. These TCRs come from a man aged 30 to 39 with COVID-19, enrolled during active disease. CDR3s include the opening cysteine and the closing phenylalanine or tryptophan. The order of the fields is D gene, clone size, V gene, J gene, CDR3 protein, CDR3 DNA. A D gene is named only where the DNA matches it firmly. The size field is filled for only some rows; it gives once, few, many or a size class.

.	.	TRBV5-1	TRBJ1-4	CASSTVPGQANEKLFF	TGCGCCAGCAGCACAGTACCGGGACAAGCTAATGAAAAACTGTTTTTT
.	few	TRBV6-5	TRBJ1-6	CASSYSIRDSPLHF	TGTGCCAGCAGTTACTCTATCAGGGATTCACCCCTCCACTTT
.	.	TRBV2	TRBJ2-3	CASSDGHRYTDTQYF	TGTGCCAGCAGTGACGGACACCGGTACACAGATACGCAGTATTTT
TRBD1	.	TRBV4-3	TRBJ1-1	CASSQNTGGVEAFF	TGCGCCAGCAGCCAAAATACAGGGGGCGTTGAAGCTTTCTTT
TRBD1	.	TRBV19	TRBJ1-5	CASSRSVGQKSQPQHF	TGTGCCAGTAGTAGGTCCGTGGGACAGAAAAGTCAGCCCCAGCATTTT
.	.	TRBV11-2	TRBJ1-2	CASSPQRTDRSYGYTF	TGTGCCAGCAGCCCTCAAAGGACGGACAGAAGCTATGGCTACACCTTC
.	.	TRBV29-1	TRBJ2-1	CSGGGEGNEQFF	TGCAGCGGAGGGGGGGAAGGCAATGAGCAGTTCTTC
.	.	TRBV12-3/TRBV12-4	TRBJ1-2	CASRRDSGGYTF	TGTGCCAGCAGGCGGGATTCGGGTGGCTACACCTTC
TRBD2	.	TRBV20-1	TRBJ2-1	CSASRRLAGVGEQFF	TGCAGTGCTAGTAGGAGACTAGCGGGAGTAGGTGAGCAGTTCTTC
.	.	TRBV4-1	TRBJ2-2	CASSLRGSETGELFF	TGCGCCAGCAGCCTCAGGGGCAGTGAGACCGGGGAGCTGTTTTTT
.	.	TRBV28	TRBJ1-1	CASSSILVLMNTEAFF	TGTGCCAGCAGCTCTATCCTCGTGCTCATGAACACTGAAGCTTTCTTT
TRBD1	.	TRBV4-1	TRBJ1-2	CASSQPWDRFIYGYTF	TGCGCCAGCAGCCAGCCGTGGGACAGATTCATTTATGGCTACACCTTC
.	.	TRBV6-2/TRBV6-3	TRBJ2-3	CASSSRLTQYF	TGTGCCAGCAGTTCCCGACTTACGCAGTATTTT
TRBD2	.	TRBV7-2	TRBJ2-1	CASSQRSGGYNEQFF	TGTGCCAGCAGCCAGCGAAGCGGGGGTTACAATGAGCAGTTCTTC
.	.	TRBV29-1	TRBJ2-5	CSVGSDTSETQYF	TGCAGCGTTGGTTCGGACACGTCTGAGACCCAGTACTTC
.	.	TRBV6-2/TRBV6-3	TRBJ2-1	CASSFNAVPSAYNEQFF	TGTGCCAGCAGTTTCAACGCAGTACCCTCCGCCTACAATGAGCAGTTCTTC
.	few	TRBV27	TRBJ2-5	CASSLGGTQETQYF	TGTGCCAGCAGTCTCGGGGGTACCCAAGAGACCCAGTACTTC
.	.	TRBV5-6	TRBJ1-2	CASSPTGNYGYTF	TGTGCCAGCAGCCCCACAGGGAACTATGGCTACACCTTC
.	.	TRBV4-1	TRBJ1-4	CASSLGGQGNEKLFF	TGCGCCAGCAGCCTCGGAGGGCAGGGTAATGAAAAACTGTTTTTT
.	.	TRBV5-1	TRBJ2-7	CASSLVSGSSYEQYF	TGCGCCAGCAGCTTGGTTTCGGGTTCCTCCTACGAGCAGTACTTC
.	.	TRBV6-5	TRBJ1-3	CASSYSRAGSGNTIYF	TGTGCCAGCAGTTACTCGCGGGCCGGGTCCGGAAACACCATATATTTT
.	.	TRBV2	TRBJ2-3	CASHRGGSGTDTQYF	TGTGCCAGTCACAGGGGGGGCTCGGGGACAGATACGCAGTATTTT
.	.	TRBV7-6	TRBJ2-5	CASSLVTGQIETQYF	TGTGCCAGCAGCTTGGTGACAGGCCAAATAGAGACCCAGTACTTC
TRBD1	.	TRBV30	TRBJ1-6	CAWTGQWGYNSPLHF	TGTGCCTGGACGGGACAGTGGGGATATAATTCACCCCTCCACTTT
.	.	TRBV7-7	TRBJ2-7	CASSPIGGQVGEQYF	TGTGCCAGCAGCCCCATCGGGGGGCAGGTTGGCGAGCAGTACTTC
.	.	TRBV3-1/TRBV3-2	TRBJ1-1	CASSQARNTEAFF	TGTGCCAGCAGCCAAGCCCGGAACACTGAAGCTTTCTTT
.	.	TRBV19	TRBJ1-2	CASSPTGPPGYGYTF	TGTGCCAGTAGTCCTACAGGGCCCCCTGGCTATGGCTACACCTTC
.	.	TRBV2	TRBJ2-7	CASKAPWRDSSYEQYF	TGTGCCAGCAAGGCCCCCTGGCGGGACAGCTCCTACGAGCAGTACTTC
.	.	TRBV20-1	TRBJ2-5	CSASFAGGGLVETQYF	TGCAGTGCTAGTTTTGCAGGAGGGGGCCTCGTCGAGACCCAGTACTTC
TRBD2	.	TRBV7-3	TRBJ2-4	CASSPSVTSGGIQYF	TGTGCCAGCAGCCCTAGTGTGACTAGCGGGGGCATTCAGTACTTC
TRBD2	once	TRBV6-5	TRBJ2-7	CASSYSGGTPYEQYF	TGTGCCAGCAGTTACTCGGGGGGGACCCCCTACGAGCAGTACTTC
TRBD2	.	TRBV7-3	TRBJ2-3	CASSPLPAGVGGPTDTQYF	TGTGCCAGCAGCCCCTTACCAGCGGGAGTTGGGGGTCCCACAGATACGCAGTATTTT
TRBD1	.	TRBV5-1	TRBJ1-1	CASSPPDREGDTEAFF	TGCGCCAGCAGCCCTCCTGACAGGGAAGGGGACACTGAAGCTTTCTTT
.	.	TRBV15	TRBJ1-1	CATSRDRNTEAFF	TGTGCCACCAGCAGAGACAGGAACACTGAAGCTTTCTTT
TRBD1	.	TRBV29-1	TRBJ2-1	CSVADQGGSEQFF	TGCAGCGTTGCTGACCAAGGGGGCTCTGAGCAGTTCTTC